The rows below give T cell receptor beta chains drawn from one sample of a study of blood T cell repertoires in COVID-19. This table comes from immunoSEQ multiplex PCR, and its TCRdb copy is limited to in-frame clones, with some not included. This table has some 50,000 clones, 86% appearing once. The source material was peripheral blood. These receptors were collected from an older man with acute or convalescent COVID-19. Both conserved end residues are part of each CDR3. A D gene is named only where the DNA matches it firmly. Expanded clones are given a class, and other clones once, few, many or no size at all.

NA	TRBJ1-1	TRBV6-5	NA	CASSDSGPDEAFF	TGTGCCAGCAGTGACTCGGGGCCCGATGAAGCTTTCTTT
NA	TRBJ1-3	TRBV6-6	NA	CASLKLAGNTIYF	TGTGCCAGCTTGAAACTTGCTGGAAACACCATATATTTT
TRBD1	TRBJ1-2	TRBV11-2	NA	CASSSSRGRVNYGYTF	TGTGCCAGCAGCTCGTCGAGGGGGCGCGTAAACTATGGCTACACCTTC
NA	TRBJ2-1	TRBV19	once	CASSKGGSYNEQFF	TGTGCCAGTAGTAAAGGGGGATCTTACAATGAGCAGTTCTTC
NA	TRBJ1-5	TRBV12-3/TRBV12-4	few	CASSRETNQPQHF	TGTGCCAGCAGCCGGGAGACCAATCAGCCCCAGCATTTT
NA	TRBJ1-1	TRBV10-1	NA	CASSPTDVNTEAFF	TGCGCCAGCAGTCCCACAGACGTGAACACTGAAGCTTTCTTT
NA	TRBJ1-3	TRBV29-1	once	CSVEAGGDTIYF	TGCAGCGTTGAAGCAGGCGGGGACACCATATATTTT
TRBD2	TRBJ2-3	TRBV6-1	NA	CASSEGRSSGGYTDTQYF	TGTGCCAGCAGTGAAGGAAGGTCCAGCGGGGGTTACACAGATACGCAGTATTTT
NA	TRBJ1-2	TRBV4-2	few	CASSLGATSYGYTF	TGTGCCAGCAGCCTTGGGGCCACCTCCTATGGCTACACCTTC
TRBD2	TRBJ2-7	TRBV5-4	NA	CASSLGTSGGSYEQYF	TGTGCCAGCAGCTTGGGGACTAGCGGGGGATCCTACGAGCAGTACTTC
NA	TRBJ2-6	TRBV7-2	NA	CASDLSSGANVLTF	TGTGCCAGCGACTTGAGCTCTGGGGCCAACGTCCTGACTTTC
NA	TRBJ2-5	TRBV7-2	NA	CASSYYRQETQYF	TGTGCCAGCAGCTATTACAGACAAGAGACCCAGTACTTC
NA	TRBJ1-6	TRBV2	once	CARGRVNDNSPLHF	TGTGCCAGAGGGAGGGTCAATGATAATTCACCCCTCCACTTT
NA	TRBJ2-3	TRBV7-6	NA	CASSRDIPTDTQYF	TGTGCCAGCAGCCGGGACATCCCCACAGATACGCAGTATTTT
NA	TRBJ2-7	TRBV7-8	NA	CASSLDQGAYEQYF	TGTGCCAGCAGCTTAGATCAGGGCGCCTACGAGCAGTACTTC
TRBD2	TRBJ2-3	TRBV6-1	NA	CASSETSGGSTDTQYF	TGTGCCAGCAGCGAAACTAGCGGGGGTAGCACAGATACGCAGTATTTT
NA	TRBJ2-1	TRBV11-2	NA	CASSSSYTEHNEQFF	TGTGCCAGCAGCTCCAGTTACACAGAACACAATGAGCAGTTCTTC
NA	TRBJ2-5	TRBV3-1/TRBV3-2	NA	CASSPPGGGGVETQYF	TGTGCCAGCAGCCCCCCGGGGGGCGGGGGCGTGGAGACCCAGTACTTC
NA	TRBJ2-5	TRBV6-1	NA	CASSERGTRYGQETQYF	TGTGCCAGCAGTGAAAGGGGGACCAGGTACGGCCAAGAGACCCAGTACTTC
NA	TRBJ2-5	TRBV7-2	NA	CASSLSLAETQYF	TGTGCCAGCAGCTTAAGTCTAGCGGAGACCCAGTACTTC
TRBD2	TRBJ2-1	TRBV13	NA	CASSLPGGPGNEQFF	TGTGCCAGCAGCTTACCGGGGGGGCCAGGAAATGAGCAGTTCTTC
NA	TRBJ1-1	TRBV3-1/TRBV3-2	NA	CASSQKRGTEAFF	TGTGCCAGCAGCCAAAAGCGGGGCACTGAAGCTTTCTTT
NA	TRBJ1-1	TRBV10-2	NA	CASSDRDKEAFF	TGCGCCAGCAGTGACCGGGACAAAGAAGCTTTCTTT
NA	TRBJ1-2	TRBV5-1	NA	CASSWDLPDYGYTF	TGCGCCAGCAGCTGGGACTTACCGGACTATGGCTACACCTTC
TRBD1	TRBJ1-1	TRBV27	NA	CASSWTGGNTEAFF	TGTGCCAGCTCTTGGACAGGGGGGAACACTGAAGCTTTCTTT
TRBD2	TRBJ2-1	TRBV5-1	NA	CASSLGLAGAPDNEQFF	TGCGCCAGCAGCTTGGGACTAGCGGGGGCCCCGGACAATGAGCAGTTCTTC
TRBD2	TRBJ2-1	TRBV7-2	NA	CASSRVAGAYNEQFF	TGTGCCAGCAGCCGTGTAGCGGGGGCCTACAATGAGCAGTTCTTC
NA	TRBJ1-1	TRBV30	NA	CAWSEFAGNTEAFF	TGTGCCTGGAGTGAATTTGCAGGGAACACTGAAGCTTTCTTT
NA	TRBJ1-1	TRBV3-1/TRBV3-2	NA	CASSQGPRRTEAFF	TGTGCCAGCAGCCAAGGTCCTAGGAGAACTGAAGCTTTCTTT
NA	TRBJ1-1	TRBV6-5	NA	CASSSGGRAFTEAFF	TGTGCCAGCAGTTCTGGAGGACGGGCCTTCACTGAAGCTTTCTTT
TRBD1	TRBJ2-7	TRBV7-6	NA	CASSLGVRGLIHEQYF	TGTGCCAGCAGCTTAGGGGTTAGGGGGCTCATCCACGAGCAGTACTTC
NA	TRBJ1-1	TRBV4-1	NA	CASSQNAAGGTFTEAFF	TGCGCCAGCAGCCAAAATGCGGCCGGGGGAACCTTCACTGAAGCTTTCTTT
NA	TRBJ1-1	TRBV6-5	NA	CASSYGGDASAEAFF	TGTGCCAGCAGTTACGGGGGGGATGCCTCCGCTGAAGCTTTCTTT
NA	TRBJ1-2	TRBV2	NA	CARRQVNYGYTF	TGTGCCAGAAGACAGGTTAACTATGGCTACACCTTC
NA	TRBJ2-7	TRBV4-2	once	CASSREGQGSSYEQYF	TGTGCCAGCAGCCGGGAGGGACAAGGAAGCTCCTACGAGCAGTACTTC
NA	TRBJ1-2	TRBV6-5	NA	CASRPGGVRGYTF	TGTGCCAGCAGGCCCGGGGGGGTAAGAGGCTACACCTTC
NA	TRBJ2-1	TRBV7-2	NA	CASSLASYEQFF	TGTGCCAGCAGCTTAGCAAGCTATGAGCAGTTCTTC
NA	TRBJ2-5	TRBV9	once	CASSVEAEGWETQYF	TGTGCCAGCAGCGTAGAGGCGGAGGGGTGGGAGACCCAGTACTTC
NA	TRBJ1-6	TRBV5-4	NA	CASSLVAGSRSPLHF	TGTGCCAGCAGCTTGGTTGCAGGGTCACGTTCACCCCTCCACTTT
TRBD2	TRBJ2-7	TRBV5-8	NA	CASSLGSGGSYEQYF	TGTGCCAGCAGCTTAGGAAGCGGGGGCTCCTACGAGCAGTACTTC
NA	TRBJ1-1	TRBV25-1	NA	CASSDPSGKNTEAFF	TGTGCCAGCAGTGATCCGTCAGGGAAGAACACTGAAGCTTTCTTT